The rows below give T cell receptor beta chains drawn from one sample of a study of blood T cell repertoires in COVID-19. TCRdb's copy holds only in-frame clones and misses some; the assay was immunoSEQ multiplex PCR. Seen here are a few hundred thousand clones, roughly 86% observed once, and the top ten hold 6.5% to 9.5%. The specimen was peripheral blood. All receptors come from a woman in her forties or fifties who had recovered from COVID-19. The CDR3 runs from the conserved cysteine through the conserved F or W. The order of the fields is J gene, CDR3 length, D gene, V gene, clone size, CDR3 DNA, CDR3 protein. D genes are given only for firm matches. For some rows the clone size is stated as once, few or many, or as a class when expanded; others skip it.

J: TRBJ1-3
length: 17
D: -
V: TRBV9
size: -
DNA: TGTGCCAGCAGCGCAACCCAGGGTCGCCCCACTGGAAACACCATATATTTT
CDR3: CASSATQGRPTGNTIYF

J: TRBJ2-2
length: 15
D: TRBD1
V: TRBV28
size: -
DNA: TGTGCCAGCAGGGACAGGGGGAGACCCACCGGGGAGCTGTTTTTT
CDR3: CASRDRGRPTGELFF

J: TRBJ2-2
length: 14
D: -
V: TRBV6-5
size: -
DNA: TGTGCCAGTAGACAGGATCCGAGCACCGGGGAGCTGTTTTTT
CDR3: CASRQDPSTGELFF

J: TRBJ2-1
length: 16
D: TRBD2
V: TRBV9
size: -
DNA: TGTGCCAGCAGCCCTCGTCAAGCGGGGGGCTACAATGAGCAGTTCTTC
CDR3: CASSPRQAGGYNEQFF

J: TRBJ2-4
length: 15
D: TRBD1
V: TRBV6-2/TRBV6-3
size: -
DNA: TGTGCCAGCAGCGGACAGGGGGCAGCCAAAAACATTCAGTACTTC
CDR3: CASSGQGAAKNIQYF

J: TRBJ1-1
length: 16
D: TRBD1
V: TRBV19
size: -
DNA: TGTGCCAGTAGTACCCACCAGGGGGCTATGAACACTGAAGCTTTCTTT
CDR3: CASSTHQGAMNTEAFF

J: TRBJ2-1
length: 16
D: -
V: TRBV6-5
size: once
DNA: TGTGCCAGCAGTTACTCGGTGGCTAGCAGCTACAATGAGCAGTTCTTC
CDR3: CASSYSVASSYNEQFF

J: TRBJ2-5
length: 13
D: TRBD2
V: TRBV19
size: -
DNA: TGTGCCAGTAGAAAAGCGGGACGAGAGACCCAGTACTTC
CDR3: CASRKAGRETQYF

J: TRBJ2-7
length: 11
D: -
V: TRBV7-9
size: -
DNA: TGTGCCAGCAGCTTAGTAAACGAGCAGTACTTC
CDR3: CASSLVNEQYF

J: TRBJ1-1
length: 10
D: TRBD1
V: TRBV29-1
size: many
DNA: TGCAGCGCTTCGACAGGGGAAGCTTTCTTT
CDR3: CSASTGEAFF

J: TRBJ2-7
length: 12
D: -
V: TRBV11-3
size: -
DNA: TGTGCCAGCAGCCACGGGGACTACGAGCAGTACTTC
CDR3: CASSHGDYEQYF

J: TRBJ1-1
length: 13
D: TRBD1
V: TRBV5-1
size: few
DNA: TGCGCCAGTGGACAGGGAAGGGACACTGAAGCTTTCTTT
CDR3: CASGQGRDTEAFF

J: TRBJ1-1
length: 15
D: -
V: TRBV9
size: -
DNA: TGTGCCAGCAGCGTATCCGGGACACAGAACACTGAAGCTTTCTTT
CDR3: CASSVSGTQNTEAFF

J: TRBJ2-6
length: 19
D: -
V: TRBV6-1
size: -
DNA: TGTGCCAGCAGTGAAGGGAGACTTCCTAGGTCCTCTGGGGCCAACGTCCTGACTTTC
CDR3: CASSEGRLPRSSGANVLTF

J: TRBJ1-2
length: 12
D: -
V: TRBV29-1
size: -
DNA: TGCAGCGCTAATCCCGCTGCGGGGTCCCACACCTTC
CDR3: CSANPAAGSHTF

J: TRBJ2-7
length: 13
D: -
V: TRBV27
size: -
DNA: TGTGCCAGCAGTCGGACTGATACCTACGAGCAGTACTTC
CDR3: CASSRTDTYEQYF

J: TRBJ1-1
length: 14
D: -
V: TRBV5-4
size: -
DNA: TGTGCCAGCAGGGGCCGGGGTCGGGACACTGAAGCTTTCTTT
CDR3: CASRGRGRDTEAFF

J: TRBJ1-1
length: 14
D: -
V: TRBV10-3
size: -
DNA: TGTGCCATCAGCTCCGAGGGGCTAGGGGGTACGTCTTTCTTT
CDR3: CAISSEGLGGTSFF

J: TRBJ1-4
length: 16
D: TRBD1
V: TRBV28
size: -
DNA: TGTGCCAGCAGCTACTCGACAGGGGGCCAAGATGAAAAACTGTTTTTT
CDR3: CASSYSTGGQDEKLFF

J: TRBJ2-5
length: 15
D: TRBD2
V: TRBV7-2
size: -
DNA: TGTGCCAGCAGCTCCGGACTAGCGGGAGTAGAGACCCAGTACTTC
CDR3: CASSSGLAGVETQYF

J: TRBJ1-5
length: 13
D: -
V: TRBV28
size: -
DNA: TGTGCCAGCAGTTTCGGCAGGGAACAGCCCCAGCATTTT
CDR3: CASSFGREQPQHF

J: TRBJ1-6
length: 14
D: -
V: TRBV10-3
size: -
DNA: TGTGCCATCAGTGAAGGGGCTTATAATTCACCCCTCCACTTT
CDR3: CAISEGAYNSPLHF

J: TRBJ2-1
length: 12
D: TRBD1
V: TRBV15
size: once
DNA: TGTGCCACCAGCAGGACAGGGGGTGAGCAGTTCTTC
CDR3: CATSRTGGEQFF

J: TRBJ1-1
length: 13
D: -
V: TRBV28
size: -
DNA: TGTGCCAGCAGTTTGACGGGGAACACTGAAGCTTTCTTT
CDR3: CASSLTGNTEAFF

J: TRBJ1-2
length: 17
D: TRBD1
V: TRBV18
size: once
DNA: TGTGCCAGCTCACCGGGGGGACAGTTCGGGCGAAGCAATGGCTACACCTTC
CDR3: CASSPGGQFGRSNGYTF

J: TRBJ1-4
length: 15
D: TRBD1
V: TRBV15
size: once
DNA: TGTGCCACCAGTTTGGGACAGTCAACTAATGAAAAACTGTTTTTT
CDR3: CATSLGQSTNEKLFF

J: TRBJ1-5
length: 14
D: -
V: TRBV29-1
size: -
DNA: TGCAGCGTCGCGGGGACGGGTAAGGATCAGCCCCAGCATTTT
CDR3: CSVAGTGKDQPQHF

J: TRBJ2-2
length: 13
D: -
V: TRBV7-2
size: few
DNA: TGTGCCAGCAGCTCGATCCAGGCCGGGGAGCTGTTTTTT
CDR3: CASSSIQAGELFF

J: TRBJ1-6
length: 15
D: TRBD1
V: TRBV10-2
size: -
DNA: TGCGCCAGCAGTTACGGGACAGCCGGAGGTTCACCCCTCCACTTT
CDR3: CASSYGTAGGSPLHF

J: TRBJ1-1
length: 14
D: TRBD1
V: TRBV30
size: -
DNA: TGTGCCTGGGATATACAGGGGGTCTACACTGAAGCTTTCTTT
CDR3: CAWDIQGVYTEAFF

J: TRBJ2-3
length: 16
D: TRBD2
V: TRBV27
size: -
DNA: TGTGCCAGCAGTCCCAGACTAGCGGGAGGTCCAGATACGCAGTATTTT
CDR3: CASSPRLAGGPDTQYF

J: TRBJ1-3
length: 15
D: TRBD1
V: TRBV4-3
size: -
DNA: TGCGCCAGCAGCCAAGGAGGGACAGGGAGAAACACCATATATTTT
CDR3: CASSQGGTGRNTIYF

J: TRBJ1-1
length: 14
D: -
V: TRBV18
size: -
DNA: TGTGCCAGCTCACCCCAAGGGAGGGGCACTGAAGCTTTCTTT
CDR3: CASSPQGRGTEAFF

J: TRBJ1-5
length: 15
D: -
V: TRBV19
size: few
DNA: TGTGCCAGTAGTATAGGTGCGGGGGGCTTGGAGCCCCAGCATTTT
CDR3: CASSIGAGGLEPQHF

J: TRBJ1-1
length: 17
D: TRBD1
V: TRBV7-2
size: -
DNA: TGTGCCAGCAGCTTAGGTCTCGGCAGGGGGAATCAATATGAAGCTTTCTTT
CDR3: CASSLGLGRGNQYEAFF

J: TRBJ1-1
length: 12
D: -
V: TRBV30
size: -
DNA: TGTGCCTGGGTCGGGGCGGGGACTGAAGCTTTCTTT
CDR3: CAWVGAGTEAFF

J: TRBJ2-7
length: 15
D: -
V: TRBV5-1
size: -
DNA: TGCGCCAGCAGCCTGGAGGGGGTAGCGCTCTACGAGCAGTACTTC
CDR3: CASSLEGVALYEQYF

J: TRBJ2-7
length: 12
D: -
V: TRBV28
size: -
DNA: TGTGCCAGCAGACGCAACCCCGGCGAGCAGTACTTC
CDR3: CASRRNPGEQYF

J: TRBJ1-3
length: 14
D: -
V: TRBV4-3
size: -
DNA: TGCGCCAGCCGCTTAGCAGGGACTGGAAACACCATATATTTT
CDR3: CASRLAGTGNTIYF

J: TRBJ2-7
length: 11
D: -
V: TRBV12-3/TRBV12-4
size: -
DNA: TGTGCCAGCAGGCGCGACTACGAGCAGTACTTC
CDR3: CASRRDYEQYF

J: TRBJ2-3
length: 12
D: -
V: TRBV5-1
size: -
DNA: TGCGCCAGCAGCAACGGGGAAGATACGCAGTATTTT
CDR3: CASSNGEDTQYF

J: TRBJ2-3
length: 19
D: TRBD2
V: TRBV4-3
size: once
DNA: TGCGCCAGCAGCCAAGAACTTCGGCTAGCGGGGGGGCCAGCAGATACGCAGTATTTT
CDR3: CASSQELRLAGGPADTQYF

J: TRBJ2-1
length: 15
D: -
V: TRBV11-2
size: -
DNA: TGTGCCAGCAGGCGACCGGGACTGGGCTACAATGAGCAGTTCTTC
CDR3: CASRRPGLGYNEQFF

J: TRBJ2-1
length: 17
D: TRBD2
V: TRBV19
size: -
DNA: TGTGCCAGTAGTCCGCGAACTAGCGGGAGGGCCTACAATGAGCAGTTCTTC
CDR3: CASSPRTSGRAYNEQFF

J: TRBJ2-3
length: 13
D: -
V: TRBV6-5
size: -
DNA: TGTGCCAGCAGTTACGAGGAGACAGATACGCAGTATTTT
CDR3: CASSYEETDTQYF

J: TRBJ1-1
length: 15
D: -
V: TRBV7-9
size: few
DNA: TGTGCCAGCAGCTTACCACTCAGCAGGAACAAACGGGCTTTCTTT
CDR3: CASSLPLSRNKRAFF

J: TRBJ1-1
length: 15
D: -
V: TRBV4-1
size: -
DNA: TGCGCCAGCAGCCAAGATGGAGGGAATGGTCCTGAAGCTTTCTTT
CDR3: CASSQDGGNGPEAFF

J: TRBJ1-1
length: 14
D: TRBD1
V: TRBV11-2
size: -
DNA: TGTGCCAGCAGCATGGACAGGCGATACACTGAAGCTTTCTTT
CDR3: CASSMDRRYTEAFF

J: TRBJ1-2
length: 16
D: -
V: TRBV7-2
size: -
DNA: TGTGCCAGCAGCTTAGAGGGCGGGAGAAGGGGGGATGGCTACACCTTC
CDR3: CASSLEGGRRGDGYTF

J: TRBJ1-3
length: 14
D: -
V: TRBV9
size: -
DNA: TGTGCCAGCAGCGCCGATAGCTCTGGAAACACCATATATTTT
CDR3: CASSADSSGNTIYF

J: TRBJ1-6
length: 14
D: -
V: TRBV15
size: -
DNA: TGTGCCACCAGCTCCCGGGTCGGAGATTCACCCCTCCACTTT
CDR3: CATSSRVGDSPLHF

J: TRBJ1-5
length: 15
D: TRBD1
V: TRBV7-2
size: -
DNA: TGTGCCAGCAGCACAACAGGGGATGGCAATCAGCCCCAGCATTTT
CDR3: CASSTTGDGNQPQHF

J: TRBJ2-5
length: 13
D: -
V: TRBV2
size: -
DNA: TGTGCCAGCAGGAGGACAGACCAAGAGACCCAGTACTTC
CDR3: CASRRTDQETQYF

J: TRBJ2-7
length: 16
D: TRBD2
V: TRBV6-5
size: -
DNA: TGTGCCAGCAGTTATCGAAGCGGGAGACGAGGGTACGAGCAGTACTTC
CDR3: CASSYRSGRRGYEQYF

J: TRBJ2-3
length: 16
D: -
V: TRBV23-1
size: -
DNA: TGCGCCAGCAGTCAACAAAACAGCTTGCGCACAGATACGCAGTATTTT
CDR3: CASSQQNSLRTDTQYF

J: TRBJ1-2
length: 15
D: -
V: TRBV7-2
size: -
DNA: TGTGCCAGCAGCTTATCGCGACAGACATTCTATGGCTACACCTTC
CDR3: CASSLSRQTFYGYTF

J: TRBJ2-1
length: 20
D: TRBD2
V: TRBV12-5
size: -
DNA: TGTGCTAGTGGTTTCGGGACAGCTGTACTAGCGGGAGCATCCTACAATGAGCAGTTCTTC
CDR3: CASGFGTAVLAGASYNEQFF

J: TRBJ2-7
length: 15
D: TRBD2
V: TRBV5-1
size: -
DNA: TGCGCCAGCAGCTTACTAGCGGGGCTCGAGGACGAGCAGTACTTC
CDR3: CASSLLAGLEDEQYF

J: TRBJ2-1
length: 15
D: -
V: TRBV19
size: -
DNA: TGTGCCAGTAGTACCCGGGGCACTAGCCCTCATGAGCAGTTCTTC
CDR3: CASSTRGTSPHEQFF

J: TRBJ1-3
length: 13
D: -
V: TRBV28
size: -
DNA: TGTGCCTGTGTAAGACAATCTGGAAACACCATATATTTT
CDR3: CACVRQSGNTIYF